This T cell receptor beta chain derives from a study of graft-versus-host responses after intestinal transplantation. General study points: Maximum circulating GvH clone levels tracked with early post-transplant HvG decreases.

To note about this clone: No antigen is known for it.

The repertoire was sequenced with immunoSEQ multiplex PCR; TCRdb's copy has only in-frame clones and lacks some. The table has about 82,000 clones, 90% to 95% seen once. This CDR3 spans 14 amino acids. The germline V gene encodes CDR1 WNHNN and CDR2 SYGVQD (reference sequence). The ends lost 7 bases at V and 3 bases at J; junction bases unmatched: 8. The V gene is TRBV10-1, the J gene TRBJ1-1, with TRBD1 matching 7 bases. This receptor was taken from a human donor who received an intestinal transplant. The sequenced sample was unstimulated CD4+ T cells sorted from spleen or lymph node cells, obtained before intestinal transplant. In DNA form, the CDR3 reads TGCGCCAGCAATAAAAAGGGGGCGGACACTGAAGCTTTCTTT. Translation gives CASNKKGADTEAFF.